Each of the 3 T cell receptor beta chains below was sequenced from the same sample in a study of blood T cell repertoires in COVID-19. Profiling relied on immunoSEQ multiplex PCR, and the TCRdb table lists in-frame clones only, not all of them. This table has 150,000 to 200,000 clones, 65% to 90% appearing once. Sequenced material: peripheral blood. All receptors come from a man aged 55 to 70 with acute or convalescent COVID-19.

In regard to this clone: Germline and junction disagree at one end, which may indicate a read error. The gene calls are TRBV7-8 and TRBJ1-3, with 10 positions matching TRBD1. The CDR3 spans 15 residues. The germline CDR1 and CDR2 sequences are SGHVS and FQNEAQ. The CDR3, as DNA: TGTGCCAGCAGCTGGGACAGGGGATCTGAAAACACCATATATTTT. As protein: CASSWDRGSENTIYF.

This chain connects TRBV28 to TRBJ1-1; D ambiguous. Between the trimmed V and J ends, which lost 6 bases and 1 base, there was a span of 12 bases. Germline loops: CDR1 MDHEN, CDR2 SYDVKM. The CDR3 spans 14 residues. CDR3 loop: CASRSGVANTEAFF. The CDR3, as DNA: TGTGCCAGCAGATCCGGGGTTGCGAACACTGAAGCTTTCTTT.

The CDR3 nucleotides read TGTGCCAGCAGCCCGGGACTAGCGGGCCTGGATGAGCAGTTCTTC. It translates to CASSPGLAGLDEQFF. The chain links TRBV7-3 to TRBJ2-1; 12 bases align to TRBD2. V shed 5 bases and J 8 bases; nucleotides not matched to a gene: 7. This CDR3 comprises 15 residues. Germline-derived CDR1 and CDR2 are SGHTA and FQGTGA.